Following are 19 T cell receptor beta chains from one sample sequenced in a study of chemoradiotherapy in HPV16-positive cancers. The data were produced by immunoSEQ multiplex PCR, yet TCRdb's version contains in-frame clones alone and is incomplete. Of tens of thousands of clones in the sample, approximately 73% were seen once. The specimen was obtained from a patient who underwent chemoradiotherapy. Source of these receptors: a human donor with HPV-associated anogenital cancer.

The gene calls are TRBV5-1 and TRBJ1-2; 10 nucleotides agree with TRBD1. V shed 5 bases and J 7 bases; nucleotides not matched to a gene: 11. Per the germline V gene, CDR1 is SGHRS and CDR2 is YFSETQ. This CDR3 comprises 15 residues. CDR3 in amino acids: CASRVGQGEYSGYTF. The CDR3 DNA sequence: TGCGCCAGCAGAGTTGGACAGGGGGAATATAGTGGCTACACCTTC.

The V call is TRBV5-6, the J call TRBJ2-5; 13 positions agree with TRBD2. J lost 1 base, V lost 4 bases, and 7 bases had no gene match. This CDR3 contains 17 residues. Germline loops: CDR1 SGHDT, CDR2 YYEEEE. CDR3 residues: CASSDRTSGRTQETQYF. CDR3 nucleotide sequence: TGTGCCAGCAGCGACCGGACTAGCGGGAGAACCCAAGAGACCCAGTACTTC.

The chain combines TRBV15 with TRBJ2-5, with 8 bases lining up with TRBD1. Germline values: CDR1 LNHNV, CDR2 YYDKDF (reference sequence). The CDR3 contains 14 residues. Trimming cost V 3 bases and J 4 bases; bases outside gene matches: 4. CDR3 amino acids: CATSSGQGRETQYF. CDR3 DNA: TGTGCCACCAGCAGCGGACAGGGCAGAGAGACCCAGTACTTC.

The chain combines TRBV5-1 with TRBJ2-1, with D possibly TRBD2 on 5 matching bases. Looked up from germline, CDR1 is SGHRS and CDR2 is YFSETQ. V was shortened by 2 bases and J by 4 bases, with 13 bases between the two germline ends. The CDR3 contains 15 residues. This CDR3 reads CASSLQAASYNEQFF. For the CDR3, the DNA is TGCGCCAGCAGCTTACAAGCGGCCTCTTACAATGAGCAGTTCTTC.

This clone has just a few counts. The V and J genes are TRBV7-3 and TRBJ2-7; TRBD2 matches 10 bases. With 3 bases clipped from V and 2 bases from J, the junction kept 4 bases outside the gene matches. The germline V gene has CDR1 SGHTA and CDR2 FQGTGA. The CDR3 has 15 residues. CDR3 sequence (DNA): TGTGCCAGCAGCTTTGGAGCGGGAGGGACCTACGAGCAGTACTTC. Its translation: CASSFGAGGTYEQYF.

This clone is a singleton in its sample. The gene calls are TRBV9 and TRBJ2-6; the D gene is possibly TRBD2 (5 bases). From germline, CDR1 is SGDLS and CDR2 YYNGEE. The CDR3 spans 13 residues. V lost 6 bases, J lost 2 bases, and 6 bases lay in between. CDR3 bases: TGTGCCAGCACGAGGGCTGGGGCCAACGTCCTGACTTTC. Residues: CASTRAGANVLTF. Full variable domain (outside the CDR3, taken from reference TRBV9 and TRBJ2-6): DSGVTQTPKHLITATGQRVTLRCSPRSGDLSVYWYQQSLDQGLQFLIQYYNGEERAKGNILERFSAQQFPDLHSELNLSSLELGDSALYFCASTRAGANVLTFGAGSRLTVL.

In this sample, this clone turned up once. The chain carries TRBV28 and TRBJ2-1, with 9 bases lining up with TRBD2. CDR3 length: 17 residues. The ends lost 7 bases at V and 4 bases at J; junction bases unmatched: 14. From germline, CDR1 is MDHEN and CDR2 SYDVKM. The CDR3 bases are TGTGCCAGCACCACCACAATGACAGCGGGGGGATACAATGAGCAGTTCTTC. Protein: CASTTTMTAGGYNEQFF.

The chain links TRBV4-2 to TRBJ2-7; 15 bases map to TRBD2. The germline gives CDR1 LGHNA, CDR2 YNFKEQ. CDR3 length: 16 amino acids. V shed 4 bases and J 5 bases; nucleotides not matched to a gene: 6. CDR3 residues: CASSRTSGGAWDEQYF. For the CDR3, the DNA is TGTGCCAGCAGCCGGACTAGCGGGGGGGCCTGGGACGAGCAGTACTTC.

The rearrangement uses TRBV19 and TRBJ2-7; D ambiguous. V dropped 5 bases and J dropped 3 bases, with 5 bases sitting between them. Germline loops: CDR1 LNHDA, CDR2 SQIVND (reference sequence). The CDR3 sequence is 11 residues long. CDR3 in amino acids: CASSSGYEQYF. The CDR3 DNA sequence: TGTGCCAGTAGTTCGGGCTACGAGCAGTACTTC. Based on the CDR3 plus reference TRBV19 and TRBJ2-7, the full variable domain is DGGITQSPKYLFRKEGQNVTLSCEQNLNHDAMYWYRQDPGQGLRLIYYSQIVNDFQKGDIAEGYSVSREKKESFPLTVTSAQKNPTAFYLCASSSGYEQYFGPGTRLTVT.

This clone has only a few counts. This sequence joins TRBV30 and TRBJ1-5; no clear D. Germline CDR1 is GTSNPN and CDR2 is SVGIG (reference sequence). V lost 1 base, J lost 3 bases, and 13 bases lay in between. The CDR3 spans 15 residues. CDR3 protein: CAWSGLAVDNQPQHF. For the CDR3, the DNA is TGTGCCTGGAGTGGCCTAGCAGTTGACAATCAGCCCCAGCATTTT.

The chain carries TRBV27 and TRBJ2-2; possible D gene TRBD1, 6 bases. CDR3 length: 14 amino acids. V was clipped by 4 bases and J by 3 bases, with 9 bases between them. Per the germline V gene, CDR1 is MNHEY and CDR2 is SMNVEV (reference sequence). The chain's CDR3 is CASSWAGDTGELFF. CDR3 DNA: TGTGCCAGCAGTTGGGCAGGGGACACCGGGGAGCTGTTTTTT.

The rearrangement joins TRBV15 to TRBJ1-6; D is uncertain. The V end lost 0 bases, the J end lost 10 bases, and 10 bases lay between the germline ends. The CDR3 is 14 amino acids. CDR1 is LNHNV, CDR2 YYDKDF, per germline (reference sequence). CDR3 loop: CATSRDALASPLHF. CDR3 DNA sequence: TGTGCCACCAGCAGAGATGCATTAGCCTCACCCCTCCACTTT.

The rearrangement joins TRBV4-1 to TRBJ1-4; D not resolved. The CDR3 loop spans 16 amino acids. Germline CDR1 reads MGHRA; CDR2 reads YSYEKL. Trimming removed 0 bases from V and 8 bases from J, with 16 bases in between. DNA for the CDR3: TGCGCCAGCAGCCAAGATAATGGCGAGAGGCGGGAAAAACTGTTTTTT. This gives the protein CASSQDNGERREKLFF.

The genes are TRBV6-5 and TRBJ1-1, with no clear D. V was clipped by 6 bases and J by 1 base, with 9 bases between them. CDR3 length: 13 amino acids. CDR1 MNHEY and CDR2 SVGAGI come from the germline V gene. CDR3 amino acids: CASRRDGNTEAFF. The CDR3 DNA reads as TGTGCCAGCAGACGCGACGGGAACACTGAAGCTTTCTTT.

V is TRBV28 and J is TRBJ2-5, with D possibly TRBD1 on 6 matching bases. Looked up from germline, CDR1 is MDHEN and CDR2 is SYDVKM. CDR3 length: 15 residues. Trimming took 2 bases from V and 4 from J, leaving 14 bases between them. The CDR3 loop is CASSLPGVLRETQYF. DNA of the CDR3: TGTGCCAGCAGTTTACCAGGGGTTCTTCGAGAGACCCAGTACTTC.

This chain links TRBV5-1 with TRBJ1-4; D is unclear. The CDR3 extends over 13 amino acids. The germline gives CDR1 SGHRS, CDR2 YFSETQ. V was shortened by 1 base and J by 4 bases, with 5 bases between the two germline ends. In nucleotides, the CDR3 is TGCGCCAGCAGCTTGTTGGGTAATGAAAAACTGTTTTTT. As protein: CASSLLGNEKLFF.

V usage is TRBV10-3 and J usage is TRBJ2-2, with D possibly called TRBD1 or TRBD2 (5 bases each). This CDR3 has 14 residues. Germline assignment: CDR1 ENHRY and CDR2 SYGVKD. V was shortened by 7 bases and J by 0 bases, with 9 bases between the two germline ends. The CDR3 protein is CAITRDPNTGELFF. CDR3 DNA: TGTGCCATCACTAGGGACCCGAACACCGGGGAGCTGTTTTTT.

This clone was picked up a small number of times. The chain carries TRBV14 and TRBJ2-1; unclear D gene. Germline-derived CDR1 and CDR2 are SGHDN and FVKESK. Trimming removed 1 base at V and 6 bases at J, with 13 bases between. The CDR3 extends over 15 amino acids. The CDR3 DNA follows: TGTGCCAGCAGCCAAGTTATGCTAGGGTTCAATGAGCAGTTCTTC. It translates to CASSQVMLGFNEQFF.

The V and J genes are TRBV27 and TRBJ2-2, with 11 bases lining up with TRBD2. Germline CDR1 reads MNHEY; CDR2 reads SMNVEV (reference sequence). This CDR3 is 17 amino acids long. J lost 0 bases, V lost 3 bases, and 3 bases had no gene match. The DNA of the CDR3 is TGTGCCAGCAGTTTTATAGCGGGAGGGTCGAACACCGGGGAGCTGTTTTTT. This sequence encodes CASSFIAGGSNTGELFF.